What follows are 17 T cell receptor beta chains derived from one specimen sequenced in a study of blood T cell repertoires in COVID-19. Repertoires were generated with immunoSEQ multiplex PCR, while TCRdb's copy carries only in-frame clones and drops some. The repertoire includes 200,000 to 250,000 clones, 80% to 90% of them detected once, and roughly 3.7% sits in the top ten. Specimen: PBMCs or T cells enriched from blood (not recorded which). The receptors were sampled from a woman under 30 in a cohort exposed to, infected with or recovered from COVID-19 (not recorded which).

The rearrangement uses TRBV23-1 and TRBJ2-3; no clear D gene. TRBV23-1 is recorded as an ORF, its role being uncertain. Trimming shortened V by 3 bases and J by 5 bases, and 12 bases separated the two germline ends. CDR3 length: 14 residues. The CDR3 DNA sequence: TGCGCCAGCAGTCACCCGAGAGCACGAGATACGCAGTATTTT. Amino acid sequence: CASSHPRARDTQYF.

The chain uses TRBV5-1 and TRBJ2-3; no reliable D call. Germline V gives CDR1 SGHRS, CDR2 YFSETQ. There are 15 residues in the CDR3. Trimming removed 1 base from V and 0 bases from J, with 9 bases in between. CDR3 sequence (DNA): TGCGCCAGCAGCTTGCGCGAGCCTAGCACAGATACGCAGTATTTT. This translates into CASSLREPSTDTQYF. The full variable domain, with the rest looked up from reference TRBV5-1 and TRBJ2-3, is KAGVTQTPRYLIKTRGQQVTLSCSPISGHRSVSWYQQTPGQGLQFLFEYFSETQRNKGNFPGRFSGRQFSNSRSEMNVSTLELGDSALYLCASSLREPSTDTQYFGPGTRLTVL.

The chain employs TRBV5-6 and TRBJ2-2; TRBD1 aligns across 7 bases. CDR3 size: 14 residues. Germline-derived CDR1 and CDR2 are SGHDT and YYEEEE. V was pared by 4 bases and J by 4 bases, with 4 bases of the junction left unmatched. For the CDR3, the DNA is TGTGCCAGCAGCCGGACAGGAAGCACCGGGGAGCTGTTTTTT. It translates to CASSRTGSTGELFF.

J is TRBJ2-1 and V is TRBV2; TRBD2 agrees at 10 bases. The CDR3 sequence is 17 residues long. Germline CDR1 reads SNHLY; CDR2 reads FYNNEI. J was trimmed by 2 bases and V by 0 bases; bases with no gene match: 4. CDR3 nucleotide sequence: TGTGCCAGCAGTGAAGCCCCTAGCGGGGGAACCTACAATGAGCAGTTCTTC. As protein: CASSEAPSGGTYNEQFF.

The chain couples TRBV7-9 to TRBJ2-5, with D perhaps matching TRBD2 (5 bases). The V end was cut by 5 bases, the J end by 2 bases, with 18 bases between. CDR3 length: 16 amino acids. Looked up from germline, CDR1 is SEHNR and CDR2 is FQNEAQ (reference sequence). CDR3 bases: TGTGCCAGCAGCCCGCGGGTGGTCGGGCTTCAAGAGACCCAGTACTTC. The encoded protein is CASSPRVVGLQETQYF.

The rearrangement joins TRBV6-5 to TRBJ2-2, with D possibly matching TRBD2 (6 bases). Per the germline V gene, CDR1 is MNHEY and CDR2 is SVGAGI. The V gene lost 4 bases and the J gene lost 7 bases, with 13 bases spanning the gap. This CDR3 contains 14 residues. This chain's CDR3 is CASSLTAGGGELFF. The CDR3, as DNA: TGTGCCAGCAGTTTGACAGCCGGGGGCGGGGAGCTGTTTTTT.

V usage is TRBV11-3 and J usage is TRBJ1-1, with no clear D. Looked up from germline, CDR1 is SGHNT and CDR2 is YENEEA. The V end was cut by 5 bases, the J end by 0 bases, with 7 bases between. This CDR3 is 13 amino acids long. CDR3 in DNA: TGTGCCAGCAGCCGAAACATGAACACTGAAGCTTTCTTT. Amino acid sequence: CASSRNMNTEAFF. Variable domain in full (rest from reference TRBV11-3 and TRBJ1-1): EAGVVQSPRYKIIEKKQPVAFWCNPISGHNTLYWYLQNLGQGPELLIRYENEEAVDDSQLPKDRFSAERLKGVDSTLKIQPAELGDSAVYLCASSRNMNTEAFFGQGTRLTVV.

The chain links TRBV18 to TRBJ1-1; a weak D match, TRBD1 (6 bases). Germline loops: CDR1 KGHSH, CDR2 LQKENI. V gave up 0 bases and J gave up 4 bases, with 15 bases separating them. CDR3 size: 16 residues. The CDR3 spells CASSPPTGKKATEAFF. The CDR3 DNA reads TGTGCCAGCTCACCACCAACAGGGAAGAAGGCCACTGAAGCTTTCTTT.

This clone was detected once. This sequence joins TRBV24-1 and TRBJ1-2; D unclear. The germline CDR1 and CDR2 sequences are KGHDR and SFDVKD. This CDR3 region has 13 residues. The V end lost 4 bases, the J end lost 4 bases, and 9 bases lay between the germline ends. The CDR3 here is CATSEETSYGYTF. CDR3 sequence (DNA): TGTGCCACCAGTGAGGAGACGTCCTATGGCTACACCTTC.

The rearrangement uses TRBV4-1 and TRBJ2-1; D might be TRBD2 (6 bases). The CDR3 is 16 residues long. The germline CDR1 and CDR2 sequences are MGHRA and YSYEKL. V was shortened by 0 bases and J by 10 bases, with 19 bases between the two germline ends. This CDR3 is CASSQDRGEAGREQFF. Written as DNA, the CDR3 is TGCGCCAGCAGCCAAGATAGGGGCGAGGCTGGGAGGGAGCAGTTCTTC.

The gene calls are TRBV11-2 and TRBJ2-1; D may be TRBD1 (6 bases). Germline V gives CDR1 SGHAT, CDR2 FQNNGV. Trimming cost V 1 base and J 10 bases, with 14 bases left between them. The CDR3 spans 14 residues. The CDR3 here is CASSLGAPTGEQFF. The CDR3 region has the DNA TGTGCCAGCAGCTTAGGGGCCCCGACAGGAGAGCAGTTCTTC. The full variable domain, its missing parts supplied by reference TRBV11-2 and TRBJ2-1, is EAGVAQSPRYKIIEKRQSVAFWCNPISGHATLYWYQQILGQGPKLLIQFQNNGVVDDSQLPKDRFSAERLKGVDSTLKIQPAKLEDSAVYLCASSLGAPTGEQFFGPGTRLTVL.

The chain has TRBV7-9 and TRBJ1-6; D unclear. Germline V gene sequence: CDR1 SEHNR, CDR2 FQNEAQ (reference sequence). CDR3 size: 14 residues. V dropped 1 base and J dropped 5 bases, with 6 bases sitting between them. CDR3 bases: TGTGCCAGCAGCTTAGGGTCGGATAATTCACCCCTCCACTTT. It specifies CASSLGSDNSPLHF.

V is TRBV7-2 and J is TRBJ2-5, with 9 bases identical to TRBD1. Germline CDR1 SGHTA, CDR2 FQGNSA. V shed 5 bases, J shed 1 base, and the junction held 5 bases outside the gene matches. This CDR3 is 15 amino acids long. The CDR3 DNA is TGTGCCAGCAGCGTTGGACAGGGGCTCCAAGAGACCCAGTACTTC. It specifies CASSVGQGLQETQYF.

The chain has TRBV2 and TRBJ2-7; D gene ambiguous. The CDR3 runs to 14 residues. Germline values: CDR1 SNHLY, CDR2 FYNNEI. The V end was cut by 6 bases, the J end by 2 bases, with 14 bases between. CDR3 in DNA: TGTGCCAGCAGCCCCAGGCAGGTAGCCTACGAGCAGTACTTC. Its protein product is CASSPRQVAYEQYF.

This clone was recorded a few times. The chain recombines TRBV7-3 with TRBJ2-2; 8 nucleotides line up with TRBD1. The CDR3 is 16 amino acids. V was pared by 4 bases and J by 4 bases, with 8 bases of the junction left unmatched. Germline loops: CDR1 SGHTA, CDR2 FQGTGA. The chain's CDR3 is CASSSLGTGVTGELFF. The CDR3, as DNA: TGTGCCAGCAGCTCCTTGGGGACAGGAGTCACCGGGGAGCTGTTTTTT.

The genes are TRBV24-1 and TRBJ2-3; D is unresolved. This CDR3 is 13 amino acids long. The V gene lost 4 bases and the J gene lost 0 bases, with 4 bases spanning the gap. Germline CDR1 is KGHDR and CDR2 is SFDVKD. The CDR3 DNA reads as TGTGCCACCAGTGACCCAAGCACAGATACGCAGTATTTT. As protein: CATSDPSTDTQYF.

The V gene is TRBV6-1, the J gene TRBJ1-5, with 8 positions matching TRBD1. This CDR3 spans 17 amino acids. The V gene end was trimmed by 4 bases and the J gene end by 0 bases; junction bases not matched to a gene: 8. Germline V lookup: CDR1 MNHNS, CDR2 SASEGT. In DNA form, the CDR3 reads TGTGCCAGCAGTGCACTACAGGGGGGGACTAGCAATCAGCCCCAGCATTTT. It specifies CASSALQGGTSNQPQHF.